These 32 T cell receptor beta chains were all obtained from the same sample, sequenced in a study of shared clonotypes between healthy human individuals. TCRdb keeps only in-frame clones here, not all; method: immunoSEQ multiplex PCR. The sample holds about 2,500,000 clones, about 92% seen once. Sequencing input: naive CD4+ T cells sorted from blood. Stated subset: CD45RA+ positively selected. Receptors were obtained from a man younger than 35 in good health.

The genes are TRBV30 and TRBJ2-5; perhaps TRBD2 as D (6 bases). Germline-derived CDR1 and CDR2 are GTSNPN and SVGIG (reference sequence). V shed 2 bases and J shed 7 bases, with 20 bases lying between them. CDR3 length equals 15 residues. The DNA of the CDR3 is TGTGCCTGGAGTATCTCAGTGTGGGGGGTGCGGACCCAGTACTTC. This sequence encodes CAWSISVWGVRTQYF. Complete variable domain (other parts from reference TRBV30 and TRBJ2-5): SQTIHQWPATLVQPVGSPLSLECTVEGTSNPNLYWYRQAAGRGLQLLFYSVGIGQISSEVPQNLSASRPQDRQFILSSKKLLLSDSGFYLCAWSISVWGVRTQYFGPGTRLLVL.

This chain joins TRBV19 and TRBJ1-4; D not resolved. The CDR3 has 13 amino acids. V lost 9 bases and J 8 bases, leaving 16 bases between the germline ends. The germline gives CDR1 LNHDA, CDR2 SQIVND (reference sequence). The chain's CDR3 is CASGKNRAEKLFF. The DNA of the CDR3 is TGTGCCAGCGGGAAAAACAGAGCCGAAAAACTGTTTTTT.

The rearrangement uses TRBV28 and TRBJ2-6; TRBD1 is a possible D gene (5 bases). CDR1 is MDHEN, CDR2 SYDVKM, per germline. With 2 bases removed from V and 0 bases from J, the gap between germline ends came to 17 bases. The CDR3 contains 19 residues. CDR3 amino acids: CASSLLSGPLSSGANVLTF. Here the CDR3 DNA reads TGTGCCAGCAGTTTACTATCAGGGCCTTTAAGCTCTGGGGCCAACGTCCTGACTTTC.

The chain employs TRBV9 and TRBJ2-3; the D gene is possibly TRBD2 (6 bases). The V end was cut by 2 bases, the J end by 1 base, with 11 bases between. Per the germline V gene, CDR1 is SGDLS and CDR2 is YYNGEE. The CDR3 contains 15 residues. The CDR3 loop reads CASSVPLAGTDTQYF. Written as DNA, the CDR3 is TGTGCCAGCAGCGTCCCGTTAGCGGGCACAGATACGCAGTATTTT.

This chain connects TRBV29-1 to TRBJ2-3; 10 bases match TRBD2. The V gene's germline CDR1 is SQVTM and CDR2 ANQGSEA. The J segment lost 0 bases and the V segment lost 8 bases, leaving 5 bases of the junction unmatched. This CDR3 comprises 14 residues. The CDR3 region has the DNA TGCAGCTTTAAGACTAGCGGGAGCACAGATACGCAGTATTTT. Amino acid sequence: CSFKTSGSTDTQYF.

The chain combines TRBV6-1 with TRBJ2-5, with no clear D. Germline CDR1 reads MNHNS; CDR2 reads SASEGT. This CDR3 region has 13 residues. Trimming cost V 3 bases and J 5 bases, with 10 bases left between them. Here the CDR3 DNA reads TGTGCCAGCAGTGATAGCATTAGGGAGACCCAGTACTTC. Translation gives CASSDSIRETQYF.

This chain joins TRBV6-6 and TRBJ2-1; D unclear. The germline gives CDR1 MNHNY, CDR2 SVGAGI (reference sequence). This CDR3 is built from 12 residues. The V and J ends lost 3 bases and 3 bases respectively, with 3 bases between them. The CDR3 loop reads CASSYIYNEQFF. As DNA, the CDR3 is TGTGCCAGCAGTTATATCTACAATGAGCAGTTCTTC.

The chain recombines TRBV28 with TRBJ2-7; 7 bases fit TRBD1. CDR1 is MDHEN and CDR2 is SYDVKM in the germline V gene. CDR3 length: 15 residues. The V gene end was trimmed by 7 bases and the J gene end by 5 bases; junction bases not matched to a gene: 14. The CDR3 DNA reads as TGTGCCAGCACCTCAGCGCGGCGACAGGGCAACGAGCAGTACTTC. Residues: CASTSARRQGNEQYF.

This sequence joins TRBV6-1 and TRBJ2-3; TRBD1 agrees at 9 bases. The germline V gene has CDR1 MNHNS and CDR2 SASEGT. This CDR3 contains 15 residues. V shed 8 bases and J 5 bases; nucleotides not matched to a gene: 11. The CDR3 spells CASSPQGAPGDTQYF. The CDR3 DNA sequence: TGTGCCAGCTCCCCACAGGGGGCCCCAGGAGATACGCAGTATTTT.

The rearrangement links TRBV9 to TRBJ1-2; 12 bases fit TRBD1. CDR1 is SGDLS and CDR2 is YYNGEE in the germline V gene. V was pared by 4 bases and J by 6 bases, with 13 bases of the junction left unmatched. CDR3 size: 17 residues. CDR3 in DNA: TGTGCCAGCAGCTTCTCCTCCGGGACAGGGGGCGAGAATGGCTACACCTTC. Its translation is CASSFSSGTGGENGYTF.

The rearrangement joins TRBV28 to TRBJ1-1, with TRBD1 as a possible D gene (5 bases). The germline V and J ends were trimmed by 1 base and 0 bases, with 9 bases remaining between them. Germline V CDR1 and CDR2: MDHEN, SYDVKM. This CDR3 is 15 amino acids long. The CDR3 DNA sequence: TGTGCCAGCAGTTTATCGTGGGGACTGAACACTGAAGCTTTCTTT. Its translation is CASSLSWGLNTEAFF. Together with reference TRBV28 and TRBJ1-1, the CDR3 gives the full variable domain: DVKVTQSSRYLVKRTGEKVFLECVQDMDHENMFWYRQDPGLGLRLIYFSYDVKMKEKGDIPEGYSVSREKKERFSLILESASTNQTSMYLCASSLSWGLNTEAFFGQGTRLTVV.

CDR3 DNA sequence: TGTGCCAGCAGCCCCCTTTCGGGCGGGAGAGCTAGCACAGATACGCAGTATTTT. It specifies CASSPLSGGRASTDTQYF. This sequence joins TRBV7-9 and TRBJ2-3; 7 nucleotides line up with TRBD2. Trimming at V came to 5 bases and at J to 0 bases, leaving 14 bases not matched to a gene. The CDR3 extends over 18 amino acids. CDR1 is SEHNR, CDR2 FQNEAQ, per germline (reference sequence).

The genes are TRBV2 and TRBJ2-7, with D possibly called TRBD1 or TRBD2 (6 bases each). Germline values: CDR1 SNHLY, CDR2 FYNNEI. V was trimmed by 4 bases and J by 2 bases, leaving 15 bases between them. The CDR3 length is 15 residues. CDR3 region: CASSGGQGRPYEQYF. CDR3 nucleotides: TGTGCCAGCAGTGGTGGGCAGGGGAGGCCCTACGAGCAGTACTTC.

J is TRBJ1-6 and V is TRBV28; TRBD1 matches 8 bases. The germline V gene encodes CDR1 MDHEN and CDR2 SYDVKM. This CDR3 comprises 15 residues. Trimming took 7 bases from V and 8 from J; bases not matched to a gene: 10. For the CDR3, the DNA is TGTGCCAGCACTTTGACAGGGGAGACCTATTCACCCCTCCACTTT. It is translated as CASTLTGETYSPLHF.

V usage is TRBV4-3 and J usage is TRBJ2-5; D is unclear. The V and J ends lost 0 bases and 6 bases respectively, with 5 bases between them. Germline lookup yields CDR1 LGHNA and CDR2 YSLEER. CDR3 length equals 12 residues. The CDR3 DNA is TGCGCCAGCAGCCAAGATGGAAAGACCCAGTACTTC. Translation: CASSQDGKTQYF.

For the CDR3, the DNA is TGTGCCAGCAGTTTATTAACCGGGACGAGGACTGAAGCTTTCTTT. As protein: CASSLLTGTRTEAFF. The rearrangement links TRBV27 to TRBJ1-1; tentatively, D is TRBD1 (5 bases). This CDR3 is 15 amino acids long. Germline values: CDR1 MNHEY, CDR2 SMNVEV (reference sequence). The V and J ends lost 1 base and 5 bases respectively, with 14 bases between them.

A word on this clone: This CDR3 is also generated by other DNA sequences in the sample. The chain recombines TRBV6-6 with TRBJ2-2, with unresolved D. CDR1 MNHNY and CDR2 SVGAGI come from the germline V gene (reference sequence). The CDR3 has 13 amino acids. V lost 2 bases and J 2 bases, leaving 3 bases between the germline ends. The CDR3 DNA is TGTGCCAGCAGTTACCCTAACACCGGGGAGCTGTTTTTT. Translation: CASSYPNTGELFF.

The rearrangement joins TRBV10-3 to TRBJ2-7; TRBD1 agrees at 11 bases. CDR1 ENHRY and CDR2 SYGVKD come from the germline V gene. The length of the CDR3 is 15 residues. The V gene end was trimmed by 6 bases and the J gene end by 2 bases; junction bases not matched to a gene: 6. CDR3 region: CAISLPGQGAYEQYF. CDR3 DNA sequence: TGTGCCATCAGCCTCCCGGGACAGGGGGCCTACGAGCAGTACTTC.

Here the CDR3 DNA reads TGTGCCAGCAGCTCCTGGAGCGGGGTTAACACAGATACGCAGTATTTT. As protein: CASSSWSGVNTDTQYF. The chain is built from TRBV5-4 and TRBJ2-3; 7 positions match TRBD2. V lost 3 bases, J lost 2 bases, and 9 bases stayed unmatched. The CDR3 contains 16 residues. Germline V gene data show CDR1 as SGHNT and CDR2 as YYREEE (reference sequence).

The CDR3 region is CASSFGQGRTGELFF. CDR3 in DNA: TGTGCCAGCAGCTTCGGACAGGGGAGAACCGGGGAGCTGTTTTTT. This chain links TRBV7-2 with TRBJ2-2, with 9 nucleotides matching TRBD1. The CDR3 covers 15 residues. The V and J ends lost 3 bases and 5 bases, in that order; junction bases with no gene match: 4. Germline CDR1 is SGHTA and CDR2 is FQGNSA.

The gene calls are TRBV27 and TRBJ2-7; 11 nucleotides agree with TRBD1. The CDR3 totals 15 residues. V trimming: 5 bases; J trimming: 4 bases; junction bases outside the gene matches: 7. From germline, CDR1 is MNHEY and CDR2 SMNVEV (reference sequence). The CDR3 DNA reads as TGTGCCAGCAGTCGAACCGGGACAGGGGGGTACGAGCAGTACTTC. Translation: CASSRTGTGGYEQYF.

V usage is TRBV6-1 and J usage is TRBJ2-3; D is unresolved. CDR3 length: 15 residues. V lost 4 bases to trimming and J lost 0 bases, with 11 bases between them. Per the germline V gene, CDR1 is MNHNS and CDR2 is SASEGT. The CDR3 DNA follows: TGTGCCAGCAGTGTACAGTCCTATAGCACAGATACGCAGTATTTT. It is translated as CASSVQSYSTDTQYF.

The V and J genes are TRBV7-6 and TRBJ2-2; perhaps TRBD2 as D (6 bases). The germline V gene encodes CDR1 SGHVS and CDR2 FNYEAQ. CDR3 length equals 13 residues. V was shortened by 10 bases and J by 5 bases, with 14 bases between the two germline ends. CDR3 coding DNA: TGTGCCACCCGGGGCGGGGAGACCGGGGAGCTGTTTTTT. Translated, it gives CATRGGETGELFF.

This clone is a singleton in its sample. The chain couples TRBV7-9 to TRBJ2-3, with 12 bases fitting TRBD2. V trimming: 6 bases; J trimming: 4 bases; junction bases outside the gene matches: 5. Per germline, CDR1 SEHNR and CDR2 FQNEAQ (reference sequence). The CDR3 is made up of 15 amino acids. The CDR3 nucleotides read TGTGCCAGCAGTGCTAGCGGGGGGGCCTCAGATACGCAGTATTTT. Translated, it gives CASSASGGASDTQYF.

Concerning this clone itself: Relative to the germline gene, one junction end is altered; a read error may explain this. This specimen includes other DNA sequences encoding the same CDR3. J is TRBJ2-2 and V is TRBV2; D gene unclear. Germline lookup yields CDR1 SNHLY and CDR2 FYNNEI. The CDR3 has 12 amino acids. CDR3 nucleotides: TGTGCCAGCAGCGAAGGAGCCGGGGAGCTGTTTTTT. This encodes CASSEGAGELFF.

The chain recombines TRBV5-1 with TRBJ2-5, with 10 nucleotides matching TRBD2. Per the germline V gene, CDR1 is SGHRS and CDR2 is YFSETQ. V was pared by 0 bases and J by 4 bases, with 9 bases of the junction left unmatched. This CDR3 has 17 residues. The CDR3: CASSLGPSAGGRETQYF. CDR3 nucleotide sequence: TGCGCCAGCAGCTTGGGCCCCTCAGCGGGAGGGAGAGAGACCCAGTACTTC.

This sequence joins TRBV7-9 and TRBJ1-4; D might be TRBD1 (5 bases). Germline V gene sequence: CDR1 SEHNR, CDR2 FQNEAQ (reference sequence). V lost 3 bases and J 3 bases, leaving 14 bases between the germline ends. The CDR3 runs to 16 residues. CDR3 sequence (DNA): TGTGCCAGCAGCTTGACGGGCGGGGCATCTAATGAAAAACTGTTTTTT. Translation gives CASSLTGGASNEKLFF.

The J gene is TRBJ1-5, the V gene TRBV5-1; TRBD1 is a possible D gene (5 bases). The CDR3 is 14 residues long. Germline assignment: CDR1 SGHRS and CDR2 YFSETQ. Trimming left V 4 bases short and J 7 bases short, with 15 bases between. CDR3 sequence: CASSPGTERQPQHF. The DNA of the CDR3 is TGCGCCAGCAGCCCCGGGACGGAGAGGCAGCCCCAGCATTTT.

The chain couples TRBV28 to TRBJ2-6; D is uncertain. The CDR3 consists of 17 residues. Germline lookup yields CDR1 MDHEN and CDR2 SYDVKM. V was shortened by 2 bases and J by 0 bases, with 11 bases between the two germline ends. CDR3 in amino acids: CASSLSVSYSGANVLTF. The CDR3 coding sequence is TGTGCCAGCAGTTTAAGTGTCAGCTACTCTGGGGCCAACGTCCTGACTTTC.

V and J are TRBV2 and TRBJ2-2; TRBD2 is a possible D gene (6 bases). Germline loops: CDR1 SNHLY, CDR2 FYNNEI. The CDR3 contains 14 residues. V shed 8 bases and J shed 3 bases, with 13 bases lying between them. CDR3 in DNA: TGTGCCAGCTTCATAGCGGCCCACACCGGGGAGCTGTTTTTT. This codes for CASFIAAHTGELFF. Variable domain in full (rest from reference TRBV2 and TRBJ2-2): EPEVTQTPSHQVTQMGQEVILRCVPISNHLYFYWYRQILGQKVEFLVSFYNNEISEKSEIFDDQFSVERPDGSNFTLKIRSTKLEDSAMYFCASFIAAHTGELFFGEGSRLTVL.

V gene TRBV4-1 combines with J gene TRBJ2-3; 7 bases align to TRBD1. The CDR3 runs to 15 residues. In germline, CDR1 is MGHRA, CDR2 YSYEKL. The junction had 8 bases not matched to a gene; V was cut back by 8 bases and J by 0 bases. The CDR3 coding sequence is TGCGCCAGCGCCGCCGGGACAGTGAGCACAGATACGCAGTATTTT. Amino acids: CASAAGTVSTDTQYF.

This clone was detected only a few times. The same CDR3 arises from other DNA sequences in this sample as well. The chain links TRBV6-5 to TRBJ1-1; 7 nucleotides match TRBD1. CDR1 MNHEY and CDR2 SVGAGI come from the germline V gene. The length of the CDR3 is 13 residues. V trimming: 6 bases; J trimming: 3 bases; junction bases outside the gene matches: 4. The DNA for the CDR3 is TGTGCCAGCAGCGGACAGGCGTACACTGAAGCTTTCTTT. As protein: CASSGQAYTEAFF.